The text below deals with one T cell receptor beta chain. The sample is drawn from a study of T-cell reconstitution after alpha-beta-depleted transplantation in children. This CDR3 comprises 15 residues. Trimming took 7 bases from V and 3 from J, leaving 19 bases between them. Preparation of the TCRbeta library was carried out with unique molecular identifiers. TCRdb itself ran the PCR reads through MiXCR, one entry per CDR3 protein. The profile shows some 310,000 distinct CDR3 sequences, roughly 21% of them singletons. Sequenced material: PBMCs, mostly from graft donor cells, taken 180 days after TCRalphabeta/CD19-depleted stem cell transplant. This TCR was sampled from a male patient between 5 and 17 years old who had a stem cell transplant for acute lymphoblastic leukemia, so the T cells may come from the graft donor. This sequence joins TRBV12-3 or TRBV12-4 and TRBJ2-7, with D possibly matching TRBD1 (6 bases). CDR3 coding DNA: TGTGCCAGCACTTCCTTCCCCGGGACAAGCTACGAGCAGTACTTC. Amino acid sequence: CASTSFPGTSYEQYF.